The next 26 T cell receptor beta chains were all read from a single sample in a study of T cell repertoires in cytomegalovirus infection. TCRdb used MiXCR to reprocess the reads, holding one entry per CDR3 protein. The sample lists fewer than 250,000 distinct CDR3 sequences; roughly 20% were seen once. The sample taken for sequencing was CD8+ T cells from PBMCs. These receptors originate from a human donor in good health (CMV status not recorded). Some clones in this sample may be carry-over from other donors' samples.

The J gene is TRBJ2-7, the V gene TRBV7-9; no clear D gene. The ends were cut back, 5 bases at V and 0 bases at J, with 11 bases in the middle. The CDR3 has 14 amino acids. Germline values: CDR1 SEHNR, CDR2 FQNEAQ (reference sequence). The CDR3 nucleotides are TGTGCCAGCAGCCCAACGGAGAGCTCCTACGAGCAGTACTTC. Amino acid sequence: CASSPTESSYEQYF.

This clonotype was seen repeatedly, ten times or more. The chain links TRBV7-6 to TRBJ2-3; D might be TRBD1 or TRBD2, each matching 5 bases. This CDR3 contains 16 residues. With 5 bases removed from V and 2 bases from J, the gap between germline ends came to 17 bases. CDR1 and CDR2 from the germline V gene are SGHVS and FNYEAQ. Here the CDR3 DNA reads TGTGCCAGCAGCCCAGGGACCCACCTCATCACAGATACGCAGTATTTT. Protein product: CASSPGTHLITDTQYF.

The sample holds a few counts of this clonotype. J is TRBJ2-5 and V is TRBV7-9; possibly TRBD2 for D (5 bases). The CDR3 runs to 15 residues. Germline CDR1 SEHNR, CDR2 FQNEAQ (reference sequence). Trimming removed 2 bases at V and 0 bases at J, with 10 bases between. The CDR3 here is CASSLTGSYQETQYF. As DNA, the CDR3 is TGTGCCAGCAGCTTAACGGGGTCGTACCAAGAGACCCAGTACTTC.

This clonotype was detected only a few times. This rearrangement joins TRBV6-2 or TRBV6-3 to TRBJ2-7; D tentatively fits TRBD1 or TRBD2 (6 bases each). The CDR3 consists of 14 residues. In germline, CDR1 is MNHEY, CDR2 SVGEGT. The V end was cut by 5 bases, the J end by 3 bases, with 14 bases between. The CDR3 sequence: CASSINREDYEQYF. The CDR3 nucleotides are TGTGCCAGCAGTATTAACAGGGAGGACTACGAGCAGTACTTC.

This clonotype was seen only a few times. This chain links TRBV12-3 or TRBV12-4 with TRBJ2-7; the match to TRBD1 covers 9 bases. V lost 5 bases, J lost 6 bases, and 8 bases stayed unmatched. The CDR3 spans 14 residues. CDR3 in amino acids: CASSPTGGGLEQYF. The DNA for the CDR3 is TGTGCCAGCAGTCCGACAGGGGGAGGGCTCGAGCAGTACTTC.

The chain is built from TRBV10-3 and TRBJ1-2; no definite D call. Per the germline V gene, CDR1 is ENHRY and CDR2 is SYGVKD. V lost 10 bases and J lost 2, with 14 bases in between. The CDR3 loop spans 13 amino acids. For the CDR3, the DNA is TGTGCCACCTACCTGATTGAGAACTATGGCTACACCTTC. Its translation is CATYLIENYGYTF.

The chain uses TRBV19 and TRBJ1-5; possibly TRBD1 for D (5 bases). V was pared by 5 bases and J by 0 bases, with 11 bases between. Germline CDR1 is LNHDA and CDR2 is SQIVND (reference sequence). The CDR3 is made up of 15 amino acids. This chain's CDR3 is CASSWWGNSNQPQHF. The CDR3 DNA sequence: TGTGCCAGTAGTTGGTGGGGGAATAGCAATCAGCCCCAGCATTTT.

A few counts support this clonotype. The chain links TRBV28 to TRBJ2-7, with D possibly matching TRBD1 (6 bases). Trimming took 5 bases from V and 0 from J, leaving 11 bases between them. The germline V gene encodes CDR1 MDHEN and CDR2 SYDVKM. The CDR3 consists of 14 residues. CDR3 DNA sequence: TGTGCCAGCAGTATGGACAGCCTCTCCTACGAGCAGTACTTC. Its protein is CASSMDSLSYEQYF.

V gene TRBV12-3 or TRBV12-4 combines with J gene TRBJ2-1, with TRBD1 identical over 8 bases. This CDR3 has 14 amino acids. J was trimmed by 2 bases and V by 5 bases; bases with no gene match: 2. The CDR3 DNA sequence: TGTGCCAGCAGTCCGGACAGGGCCTACAATGAGCAGTTCTTC. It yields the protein CASSPDRAYNEQFF.

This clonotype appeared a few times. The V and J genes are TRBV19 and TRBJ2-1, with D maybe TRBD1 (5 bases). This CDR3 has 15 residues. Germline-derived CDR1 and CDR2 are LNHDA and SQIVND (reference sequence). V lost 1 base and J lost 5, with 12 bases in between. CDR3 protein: CASSIGGLGDNEQFF. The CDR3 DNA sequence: TGTGCCAGTAGTATAGGGGGCTTGGGCGACAATGAGCAGTTCTTC. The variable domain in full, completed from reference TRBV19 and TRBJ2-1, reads DGGITQSPKYLFRKEGQNVTLSCEQNLNHDAMYWYRQDPGQGLRLIYYSQIVNDFQKGDIAEGYSVSREKKESFPLTVTSAQKNPTAFYLCASSIGGLGDNEQFFGPGTRLTVL.

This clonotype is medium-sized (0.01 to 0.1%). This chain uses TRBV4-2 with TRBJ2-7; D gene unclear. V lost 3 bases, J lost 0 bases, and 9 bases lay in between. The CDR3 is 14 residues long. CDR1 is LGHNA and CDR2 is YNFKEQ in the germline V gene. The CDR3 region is CASSHGMSSYEQYF. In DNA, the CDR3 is TGTGCCAGCAGCCACGGCATGAGCTCCTACGAGCAGTACTTC.

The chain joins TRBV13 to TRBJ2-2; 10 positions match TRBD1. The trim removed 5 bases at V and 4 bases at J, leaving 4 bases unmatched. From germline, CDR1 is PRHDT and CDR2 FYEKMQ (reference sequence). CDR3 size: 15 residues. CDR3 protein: CASSNWTGGTGELFF. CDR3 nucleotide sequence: TGTGCCAGCAGCAACTGGACAGGGGGCACCGGGGAGCTGTTTTTT.

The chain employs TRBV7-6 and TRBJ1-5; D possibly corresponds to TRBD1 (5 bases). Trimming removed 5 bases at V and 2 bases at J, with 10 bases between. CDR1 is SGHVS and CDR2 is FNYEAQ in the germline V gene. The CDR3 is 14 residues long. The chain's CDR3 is CASSLEGGNQPQHF. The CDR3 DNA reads TGTGCCAGCAGCCTAGAAGGGGGCAATCAGCCCCAGCATTTT.

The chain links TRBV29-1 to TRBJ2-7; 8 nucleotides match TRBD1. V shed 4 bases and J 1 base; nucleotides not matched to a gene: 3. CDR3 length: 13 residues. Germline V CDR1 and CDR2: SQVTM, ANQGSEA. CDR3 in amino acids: CSVVRTGSYEQYF. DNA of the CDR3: TGCAGCGTTGTTAGGACAGGGTCCTACGAGCAGTACTTC.

In nucleotides, the CDR3 is TGTGCCAGCTCACTGGGGACAGCCTCTGGAAACACCATATATTTT. Its protein is CASSLGTASGNTIYF. The chain combines TRBV18 with TRBJ1-3; the match to TRBD1 covers 7 bases. CDR3 size: 15 residues. The V segment lost 4 bases and the J segment 0 bases; nucleotides outside the gene matches: 3. Germline CDR1 and CDR2: KGHSH and LQKENI.

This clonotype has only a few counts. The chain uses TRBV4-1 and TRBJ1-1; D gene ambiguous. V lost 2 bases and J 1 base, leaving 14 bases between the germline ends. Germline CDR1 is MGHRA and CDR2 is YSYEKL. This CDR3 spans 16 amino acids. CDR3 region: CASSQPLTEANTEAFF. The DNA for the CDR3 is TGCGCCAGCAGCCAACCTCTAACAGAGGCGAACACTGAAGCTTTCTTT.

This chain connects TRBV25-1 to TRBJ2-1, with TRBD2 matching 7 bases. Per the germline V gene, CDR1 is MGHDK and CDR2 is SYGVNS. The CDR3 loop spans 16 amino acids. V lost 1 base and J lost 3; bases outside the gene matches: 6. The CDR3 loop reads CASSELGLADYNEQFF. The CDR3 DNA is TGTGCCAGCAGTGAATTGGGTCTAGCGGACTACAATGAGCAGTTCTTC.

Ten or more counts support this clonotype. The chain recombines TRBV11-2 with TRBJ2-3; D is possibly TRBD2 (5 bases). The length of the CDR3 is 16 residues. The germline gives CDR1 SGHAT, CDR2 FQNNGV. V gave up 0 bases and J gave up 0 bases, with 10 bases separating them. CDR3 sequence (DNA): TGTGCCAGCAGCTTAGATCCGGGATCTAGCACAGATACGCAGTATTTT. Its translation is CASSLDPGSSTDTQYF.

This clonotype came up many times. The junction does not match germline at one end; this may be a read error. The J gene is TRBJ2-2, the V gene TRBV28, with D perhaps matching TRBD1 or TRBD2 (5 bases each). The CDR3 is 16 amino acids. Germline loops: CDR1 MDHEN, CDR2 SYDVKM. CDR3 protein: CASSLGATAMGGQLFF. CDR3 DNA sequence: TGTGCCAGCAGTTTAGGGGCGACAGCCATGGGCGGGCAGCTGTTTTTT.

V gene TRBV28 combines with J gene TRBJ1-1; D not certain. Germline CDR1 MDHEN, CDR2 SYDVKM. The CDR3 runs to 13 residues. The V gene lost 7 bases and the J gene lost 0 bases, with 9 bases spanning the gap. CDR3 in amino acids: CASTPNLNTEAFF. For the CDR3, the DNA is TGTGCCAGCACACCTAACCTGAACACTGAAGCTTTCTTT.

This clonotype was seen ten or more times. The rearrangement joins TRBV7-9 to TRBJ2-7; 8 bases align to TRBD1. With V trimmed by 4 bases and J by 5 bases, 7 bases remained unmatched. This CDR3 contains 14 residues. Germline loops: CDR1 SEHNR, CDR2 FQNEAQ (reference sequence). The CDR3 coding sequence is TGTGCCAGCAGCTCAGAGGCGACAGGGGACGAGCAGTACTTC. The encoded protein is CASSSEATGDEQYF.

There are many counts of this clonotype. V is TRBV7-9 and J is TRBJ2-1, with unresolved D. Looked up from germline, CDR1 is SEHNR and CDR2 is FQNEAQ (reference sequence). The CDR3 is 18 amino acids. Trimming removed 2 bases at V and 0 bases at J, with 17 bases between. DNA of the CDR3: TGTGCCAGCAGCTTAAACACGCGGACCCTGAGCTCCTACAATGAGCAGTTCTTC. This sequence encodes CASSLNTRTLSSYNEQFF.

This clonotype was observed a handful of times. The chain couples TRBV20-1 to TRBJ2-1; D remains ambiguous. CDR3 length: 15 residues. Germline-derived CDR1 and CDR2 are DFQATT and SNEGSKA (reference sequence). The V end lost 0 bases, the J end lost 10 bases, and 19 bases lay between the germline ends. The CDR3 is CSARDPRRLPREQFF. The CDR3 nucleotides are TGCAGTGCTAGAGATCCTAGAAGACTGCCGCGGGAGCAGTTCTTC.

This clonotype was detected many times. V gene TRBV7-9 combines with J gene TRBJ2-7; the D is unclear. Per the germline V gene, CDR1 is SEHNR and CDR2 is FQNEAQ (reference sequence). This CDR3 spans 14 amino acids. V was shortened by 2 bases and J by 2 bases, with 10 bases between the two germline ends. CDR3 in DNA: TGTGCCAGCAGCTTATACGCCGGTCCCTACGAGCAGTACTTC. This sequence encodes CASSLYAGPYEQYF.

In DNA form, the CDR3 reads TGTGCCAGCAGAACACAGGGTATCACTGAAGCTTTCTTT. Its translation: CASRTQGITEAFF. J is TRBJ1-1 and V is TRBV5-6; a possible D gene is TRBD1 (6 bases). Germline V gene lookup returns CDR1 SGHDT and CDR2 YYEEEE. The CDR3 covers 13 residues. The V gene lost 5 bases and the J gene lost 4 bases, with 12 bases spanning the gap.

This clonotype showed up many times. CDR3 DNA: TGTGCCAGCAGCTTAATTTTCGGGGCGAACACCATATATTTT. Its translation: CASSLIFGANTIYF. The rearrangement uses TRBV7-2 and TRBJ1-3, with a possible D match to TRBD1 (5 bases). This CDR3 has 14 residues. The germline V gene has CDR1 SGHTA and CDR2 FQGNSA. The V gene lost 2 bases and the J gene lost 7 bases, with 12 bases spanning the gap.